The 29 T cell receptor beta chains below were found in one sample sequenced in a study of cytomegalovirus exposure and HLA in healthy donors. PCR used 60 Vbeta primers and 13 Jbeta primers. TCRdb's copy holds only in-frame clones and misses some; the assay was immunoSEQ multiplex PCR. The sample has 150,000 to 200,000 clones; roughly 79% are singletons. Sequencing was done on a sample of PBMCs. Receptor source: a man aged 45-65 years in good health and CMV-seropositive.

The CDR3 here is CASSIGQPTRQPQHF. The CDR3, as DNA: TGTGCCAGCAGCATAGGACAGCCAACTCGGCAGCCCCAGCATTTT. The chain recombines TRBV5-8 with TRBJ1-5; D may be TRBD1 (6 bases). The germline V and J ends were trimmed by 4 bases and 7 bases, with 18 bases remaining between them. Germline CDR1 reads SGHTS; CDR2 reads YDEGEE. CDR3 length equals 15 residues.

On this clone: The sample carries other DNA sequences with the same CDR3. Here the CDR3 reads CASSLGQSNQPQHF. The CDR3 DNA reads TGTGCCAGCAGTCTGGGACAGAGCAATCAGCCCCAGCATTTT. The rearrangement links TRBV28 to TRBJ1-5; 7 positions match TRBD1. Germline V lookup: CDR1 MDHEN, CDR2 SYDVKM. The CDR3 has 14 residues. The trim removed 5 bases at V and 1 base at J, leaving 2 bases unmatched. Full variable domain (missing parts from reference TRBV28 and TRBJ1-5): DVKVTQSSRYLVKRTGEKVFLECVQDMDHENMFWYRQDPGLGLRLIYFSYDVKMKEKGDIPEGYSVSREKKERFSLILESASTNQTSMYLCASSLGQSNQPQHFGDGTRLSIL.

The CDR3: CASSQDRRADTQYF. Written as DNA, the CDR3 is TGCGCCAGCAGCCAAGATCGTCGGGCAGATACGCAGTATTTT. V and J are TRBV4-3 and TRBJ2-3, with no clear D. Germline V gene sequence: CDR1 LGHNA, CDR2 YSLEER. Trimming removed 0 bases at V and 4 bases at J, with 8 bases between. This CDR3 spans 14 amino acids.

The V and J genes are TRBV7-2 and TRBJ1-2; D call uncertain. The length of the CDR3 is 15 residues. V was clipped by 5 bases and J by 4 bases, with 17 bases between them. Germline CDR1 and CDR2: SGHTA and FQGNSA. The CDR3 DNA sequence: TGTGCCAGCAGCCGGAGGGCCGAACTCCCCTATGGCTACACCTTC. Translation: CASSRRAELPYGYTF.

The chain joins TRBV7-9 to TRBJ1-2; 9 nucleotides agree with TRBD1. V shed 0 bases and J 8 bases; nucleotides not matched to a gene: 13. CDR1 SEHNR and CDR2 FQNEAQ come from the germline V gene (reference sequence). The CDR3 contains 17 residues. The CDR3 DNA reads TGTGCCAGCAGCTTAGCCCAACCCGGGACAGGGAAGGACGGCTACACCTTC. It encodes CASSLAQPGTGKDGYTF. Combining the CDR3 with reference TRBV7-9 and TRBJ1-2 gives the whole variable domain DTGVSQNPRHKITKRGQNVTFRCDPISEHNRLYWYRQTLGQGPEFLTYFQNEAQLEKSRLLSDRFSAERPKGSFSTLEIQRTEQGDSAMYLCASSLAQPGTGKDGYTFGSGTRLTVV.

This clone has just a few counts. This chain connects TRBV9 to TRBJ1-1, with a possible D match to TRBD1 (6 bases). V dropped 4 bases and J dropped 1 base, with 17 bases sitting between them. The CDR3 is 16 amino acids. CDR1 is SGDLS, CDR2 YYNGEE, per germline. The CDR3 reads CASSPHGGGPNTEAFF. For the CDR3, the DNA is TGTGCCAGCAGCCCCCACGGTGGGGGCCCGAACACTGAAGCTTTCTTT. The full variable domain, with the rest looked up from reference TRBV9 and TRBJ1-1, is DSGVTQTPKHLITATGQRVTLRCSPRSGDLSVYWYQQSLDQGLQFLIQYYNGEERAKGNILERFSAQQFPDLHSELNLSSLELGDSALYFCASSPHGGGPNTEAFFGQGTRLTVV.

A single count supports this clone. CDR3 DNA sequence: TGTGCCAGCAGCCCCGGGACGGCCGGGGGCTATGGCTACACCTTC. This codes for CASSPGTAGGYGYTF. This sequence joins TRBV5-5 and TRBJ1-2; D possibly corresponds to TRBD1 (5 bases). Trimming removed 4 bases at V and 4 bases at J, with 17 bases between. The CDR3 has 15 residues. Germline V lookup: CDR1 SGHKS, CDR2 YYEKEE (reference sequence).

This clone was recorded a few times. V usage is TRBV6-4 and J usage is TRBJ2-1; possibly TRBD2 for D (7 bases). CDR1 MRHNA and CDR2 SNTAGT come from the germline V gene. This CDR3 is built from 15 residues. The germline V and J ends were trimmed by 10 bases and 8 bases, with 24 bases remaining between them. The CDR3 bases are TGTGCCAACAGAAGGGGGGGGGAGATCGGCGATGAGCAGTTCTTC. This sequence encodes CANRRGGEIGDEQFF.

The V call is TRBV2, the J call TRBJ2-7; TRBD2 is a possible D gene (6 bases). With 5 bases removed from V and 4 bases from J, the gap between germline ends came to 6 bases. CDR3 length: 11 residues. CDR1 is SNHLY, CDR2 FYNNEI, per germline. As DNA, the CDR3 is TGTGCCAGCAGTCGGGGGTACGAGCAGTACTTC. Its translation: CASSRGYEQYF.

A few counts support this clone. V is TRBV27 and J is TRBJ1-6; 9 nucleotides agree with TRBD1. The CDR3 has 16 amino acids. Germline CDR1 and CDR2: MNHEY and SMNVEV (reference sequence). V gave up 7 bases and J gave up 8 bases; unmatched junction bases: 12. This CDR3 is CASTRGQGWDHSPLHF. CDR3 sequence (DNA): TGTGCCAGCACGAGAGGACAGGGGTGGGACCATTCACCCCTCCACTTT.

This clone was counted once. The gene calls are TRBV5-1 and TRBJ2-5; the D gene is possibly TRBD1 (5 bases). This CDR3 is built from 14 residues. V was pared by 0 bases and J by 5 bases, with 11 bases between. Germline-derived CDR1 and CDR2 are SGHRS and YFSETQ. CDR3 region: CASSLESGMETQYF. The DNA of the CDR3 is TGCGCCAGCAGCTTGGAGTCAGGGATGGAGACCCAGTACTTC.

The chain couples TRBV14 to TRBJ2-5, with D possibly TRBD2 on 5 matching bases. V was clipped by 8 bases and J by 2 bases, with 18 bases between them. This CDR3 spans 15 amino acids. Germline V gene sequence: CDR1 SGHDN, CDR2 FVKESK. The CDR3, as DNA: TGTGCCAGCCGTCGAGCGGCAGGCCCACAAGAGACCCAGTACTTC. Residues: CASRRAAGPQETQYF.

The V and J genes are TRBV6-1 and TRBJ1-6, with a weak D call TRBD1 (6 bases). CDR3 length equals 17 residues. V was cut by 2 bases and J by 10 bases, with 21 bases left in between. Germline CDR1 MNHNS, CDR2 SASEGT. This chain's CDR3 is CASSEIAKGGTRSPLHF. The CDR3 region has the DNA TGTGCCAGCAGTGAAATCGCCAAGGGAGGGACACGATCACCCCTCCACTTT.

The gene calls are TRBV2 and TRBJ2-2; TRBD1 matches at 8 bases. This CDR3 has 18 residues. Germline CDR1 is SNHLY and CDR2 is FYNNEI. J gave up 6 bases and V 10 bases, and 22 bases lay outside the gene matches. CDR3 sequence reads: CATGEGGQDLERPGELFF. DNA for the CDR3: TGTGCCACCGGCGAGGGGGGACAGGACTTAGAACGGCCCGGGGAGCTGTTTTTT.

The chain links TRBV5-1 to TRBJ2-5, with D perhaps matching TRBD2 (6 bases). Trimming left V 3 bases short and J 2 bases short, with 14 bases between. CDR1 and CDR2 from the germline V gene are SGHRS and YFSETQ. This CDR3 comprises 15 residues. Written as DNA, the CDR3 is TGCGCCAGCAGCTCTAGGGACTCAACACAAGAGACCCAGTACTTC. Translated, it gives CASSSRDSTQETQYF.

This chain joins TRBV4-3 and TRBJ1-5; no definite D call. Trimming removed 4 bases from V and 5 bases from J, with 9 bases in between. Germline V gene lookup returns CDR1 LGHNA and CDR2 YSLEER. The CDR3 length is 13 residues. CDR3 bases: TGCGCCAGCAGCCGGAGGTTAGATCAGCCCCAGCATTTT. As protein: CASSRRLDQPQHF.

The chain uses TRBV30 and TRBJ2-3, with 8 bases lining up with TRBD2. In germline, CDR1 is GTSNPN, CDR2 SVGIG (reference sequence). After removal of 4 bases from V and 0 bases from J, the junction contained 9 bases not matched to a gene. The CDR3 consists of 16 residues. The CDR3 spells CAWIPGLVTSTDTQYF. The CDR3 DNA follows: TGTGCCTGGATACCGGGACTAGTTACTAGCACAGATACGCAGTATTTT.

This clone was picked up one time. The V and J genes are TRBV7-9 and TRBJ2-7; 7 bases are a match to TRBD1. The J call may be incorrect, as the DNA end agrees better with TRBJ2-5. CDR1 and CDR2 (germline): SEHNR, FQNEAQ (reference sequence). This CDR3 region has 14 residues. The CDR3 DNA sequence: TGTGCCAGCAGCCCTCTGACAGGGACAGAGACCCAGTACTTC. This encodes CASSPLTGTETQYF.

This chain links TRBV27 with TRBJ2-1, with D unclear. This CDR3 is built from 19 residues. Germline lookup yields CDR1 MNHEY and CDR2 SMNVEV (reference sequence). V gave up 3 bases and J gave up 2 bases, with 23 bases separating them. The CDR3 is CASSFQTYREALTYNEQFF. CDR3 nucleotides: TGTGCCAGCAGTTTTCAAACCTATCGTGAAGCCCTAACCTACAATGAGCAGTTCTTC.

This chain links TRBV6-1 with TRBJ1-1, with a weak D call TRBD1 (5 bases). V was shortened by 6 bases and J by 1 base, with 9 bases between the two germline ends. CDR3 length equals 13 residues. The germline CDR1 and CDR2 sequences are MNHNS and SASEGT. Here the CDR3 DNA reads TGTGCCAGCAGGGAACAGGCGAACACTGAAGCTTTCTTT. Translating it yields CASREQANTEAFF.

This chain links TRBV7-2 with TRBJ1-4; no reliable D call. The CDR3 has 13 residues. With 2 bases removed from V and 11 bases from J, the gap between germline ends came to 12 bases. CDR1 and CDR2 from the germline V gene are SGHTA and FQGNSA. CDR3 in amino acids: CASSLPGYTKLFF. CDR3 DNA: TGTGCCAGCAGCTTACCGGGGTACACGAAACTGTTTTTT.

This chain uses TRBV5-6 with TRBJ2-5; 7 bases agree with TRBD1. The CDR3 covers 14 residues. V lost 2 bases and J lost 2; bases outside the gene matches: 3. From germline, CDR1 is SGHDT and CDR2 YYEEEE. The CDR3 sequence is CASSFGTVQETQYF. The CDR3, as DNA: TGTGCCAGCAGCTTTGGGACAGTGCAAGAGACCCAGTACTTC.

V and J are TRBV6-4 and TRBJ2-7, with TRBD2 as a possible D gene (6 bases). Germline CDR1 reads MRHNA; CDR2 reads SNTAGT. CDR3 length equals 17 residues. V was clipped by 6 bases and J by 2 bases, with 23 bases between them. The CDR3 DNA follows: TGTGCCAGCAGCCCCTCCCGAGGCCAGGCGGGACCCTACGAGCAGTACGTC. It yields the protein CASSPSRGQAGPYEQYV.

CDR3 bases: TGTGCCAGCAGCCCTCGGGACAGGGGTAATTCACCCCTCCACTTT. Amino acid sequence: CASSPRDRGNSPLHF. The chain employs TRBV5-8 and TRBJ1-6, with 10 bases fitting TRBD1. In germline, CDR1 is SGHTS, CDR2 YDEGEE. J gave up 6 bases and V 4 bases, and 4 bases lay outside the gene matches. This CDR3 has 15 residues.

The chain employs TRBV6-5 and TRBJ2-1; 8 bases are shared with TRBD2. Germline trimming cut 5 bases from V and 8 bases from J; bases unmatched to any gene: 11. The CDR3 has 15 amino acids. CDR1 and CDR2 (germline): MNHEY, SVGAGI. CDR3 sequence (DNA): TGTGCCAGCAGTGGGGGGACTAGGTTTAAGGATGAGCAGTTCTTC. Amino acids: CASSGGTRFKDEQFF.

The chain joins TRBV2 to TRBJ2-3, with D perhaps matching TRBD1 (6 bases). The V and J ends lost 4 bases and 5 bases respectively, with 13 bases between them. CDR1 SNHLY and CDR2 FYNNEI come from the germline V gene. This CDR3 region has 14 residues. CDR3 protein: CASSVSGARDTQYF. In nucleotides, the CDR3 is TGTGCCAGCAGTGTTTCAGGGGCGCGAGATACGCAGTATTTT.

The rearrangement uses TRBV4-1 and TRBJ2-3; D call uncertain. Germline values: CDR1 MGHRA, CDR2 YSYEKL. The CDR3 is made up of 16 amino acids. Trimming shortened V by 1 base and J by 0 bases, and 11 bases separated the two germline ends. In nucleotides, the CDR3 is TGCGCCAGCAGCCAAGGAACAATGCTGAGCACAGATACGCAGTATTTT. This gives the protein CASSQGTMLSTDTQYF.

This clone was observed at least ten times. The chain uses TRBV6-1 and TRBJ2-1; D ambiguous. Trimming took 4 bases from V and 4 from J, leaving 5 bases between them. The CDR3 consists of 12 residues. Germline V gene data show CDR1 as MNHNS and CDR2 as SASEGT. CDR3 region: CASSGSYNEQFF. The CDR3 region has the DNA TGTGCCAGCAGTGGCAGTTACAATGAGCAGTTCTTC.

The chain has TRBV5-1 and TRBJ2-1; 12 nucleotides line up with TRBD2. Looked up from germline, CDR1 is SGHRS and CDR2 is YFSETQ. The junction had 10 bases not matched to a gene; V was cut back by 4 bases and J by 8 bases. The CDR3 sequence is 16 residues long. CDR3: CASSLGASGGADEQFF. The CDR3 nucleotides are TGCGCCAGCAGCCTAGGAGCTAGCGGGGGGGCGGATGAGCAGTTCTTC.